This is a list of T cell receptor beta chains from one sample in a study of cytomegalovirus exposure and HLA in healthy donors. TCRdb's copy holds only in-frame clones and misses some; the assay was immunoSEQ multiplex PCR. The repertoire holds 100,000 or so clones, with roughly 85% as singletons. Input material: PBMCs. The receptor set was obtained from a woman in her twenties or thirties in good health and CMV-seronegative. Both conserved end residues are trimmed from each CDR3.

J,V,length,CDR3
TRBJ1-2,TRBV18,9,ASSLDYGYT
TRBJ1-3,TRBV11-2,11,ASSLEVEGTIY
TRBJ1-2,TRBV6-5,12,ASSTSTGSYGYT
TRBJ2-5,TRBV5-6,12,ASSFLTNQETQY
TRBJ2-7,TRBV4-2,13,ASSPGSSGGLEQY
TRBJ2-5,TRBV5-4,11,ASSLPSEETQY
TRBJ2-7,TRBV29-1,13,SVAFSGAGYREQY
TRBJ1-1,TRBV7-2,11,ASSLEGQGEAF
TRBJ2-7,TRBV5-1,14,ASSPQTSGRAYEQY
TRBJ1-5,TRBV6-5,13,ASSPSGGAGQPQH
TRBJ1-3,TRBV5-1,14,ASSPGTGVGGNTIY
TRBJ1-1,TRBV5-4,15,ASSLGSSGGSGTEAF
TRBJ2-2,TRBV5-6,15,ASSRVTGGVDTGELF
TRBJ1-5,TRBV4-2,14,ASSQDTGGSGQPQH
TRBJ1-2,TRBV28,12,ASNEQTVKNGYT
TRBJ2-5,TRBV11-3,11,ASSLWEGETQY
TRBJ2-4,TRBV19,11,ASSIKVEGDQY